Presented here are 24 T cell receptor beta chains from one specimen sequenced in a study of cytomegalovirus exposure and HLA in healthy donors. The study ran its PCR with 60 Vbeta and 13 Jbeta primers. Only in-frame clones appear in the TCRdb table, and some are missing; sequencing was by immunoSEQ multiplex PCR. This sample has 35,000 to 50,000 clones, with 45% to 65% found just once. The sequencing input was PBMCs. All receptors come from a human donor in good health.

V and J are TRBV5-1 and TRBJ2-3; TRBD2 might be the D (6 bases). The CDR3 consists of 14 residues. V gave up 3 bases and J gave up 1 base, with 9 bases separating them. Germline V gives CDR1 SGHRS, CDR2 YFSETQ. CDR3 nucleotides: TGCGCCAGCAGCTCAAGGGAGGGCACAGATACGCAGTATTTT. As protein: CASSSREGTDTQYF.

In this sample, this clone turned up a few times. Written as DNA, the CDR3 is TGTGCCAGCTCACCCCAGAGGGGGCAGGATTCACCCCTCCACTTT. It is translated as CASSPQRGQDSPLHF. The chain employs TRBV18 and TRBJ1-6, with TRBD1 matching over 7 bases. Germline V lookup: CDR1 KGHSH, CDR2 LQKENI. V shed 3 bases and J 8 bases; nucleotides not matched to a gene: 7. There are 15 residues in the CDR3.

This clone is medium-sized by share. This chain connects TRBV19 to TRBJ2-1, with TRBD2 matching 8 bases. J lost 4 bases, V lost 0 bases, and 2 bases had no gene match. The CDR3 consists of 15 residues. CDR1 and CDR2 (germline): LNHDA, SQIVND (reference sequence). CDR3 loop: CASSIEAGGYNEQFF. The CDR3 nucleotides read TGTGCCAGTAGTATAGAGGCGGGGGGATACAATGAGCAGTTCTTC.

V gene TRBV19 combines with J gene TRBJ2-4; 9 bases are shared with TRBD2. Per the germline V gene, CDR1 is LNHDA and CDR2 is SQIVND (reference sequence). V was pared by 5 bases and J by 0 bases, with 17 bases of the junction left unmatched. The CDR3 extends over 20 amino acids. The CDR3 reads CASSLNPPGTSLLAKNIQYF. In nucleotides, the CDR3 is TGTGCCAGTAGTCTCAACCCCCCCGGGACTAGCTTACTAGCCAAAAACATTCAGTACTTC.

This clone is labeled as medium-sized. The gene calls are TRBV28 and TRBJ2-7, with D perhaps TRBD1 (6 bases). CDR1 MDHEN and CDR2 SYDVKM come from the germline V gene. The germline V and J ends were trimmed by 4 bases and 9 bases, with 10 bases remaining between them. This CDR3 has 11 residues. The CDR3 sequence is CASSSGQTQYF. The CDR3 region has the DNA TGTGCCAGCAGTTCTGGACAGACGCAGTACTTC.

The DNA for the CDR3 is TGCGCCAGCAGCTCATCGGGACTAGCGGGAGGGCCAGGGAATGAGCAGTTCTTC. It is translated as CASSSSGLAGGPGNEQFF. This sequence joins TRBV5-1 and TRBJ2-1; 16 nucleotides match TRBD2. V shed 3 bases, J shed 7 bases, and the junction held 10 bases outside the gene matches. The CDR3 has 18 residues. Germline CDR1 SGHRS, CDR2 YFSETQ.

The rearrangement joins TRBV5-4 to TRBJ2-7, with 10 bases aligning to TRBD2. The ends lost 0 bases at V and 3 bases at J; junction bases unmatched: 3. The CDR3 contains 15 residues. The germline CDR1 and CDR2 sequences are SGHNT and YYREEE (reference sequence). This CDR3 is CASSLGTSGYYEQYF. The CDR3 DNA reads TGTGCCAGCAGCTTGGGGACTAGCGGCTACTACGAGCAGTACTTC.

V usage is TRBV18 and J usage is TRBJ1-5; 8 nucleotides line up with TRBD1. The germline V gene has CDR1 KGHSH and CDR2 LQKENI. V lost 4 bases to trimming and J lost 2 bases; unmatched junction nucleotides: 7. The length of the CDR3 is 16 residues. The CDR3 sequence: CASSLGTGVGNQPQHF. In nucleotides, the CDR3 is TGTGCCAGCTCACTTGGGACAGGAGTGGGCAATCAGCCCCAGCATTTT.

The chain has TRBV29-1 and TRBJ2-4, with D perhaps matching TRBD2 (6 bases). Germline CDR1 and CDR2: SQVTM and ANQGSEA. CDR3 length: 14 amino acids. V was cut by 6 bases and J by 0 bases, with 12 bases left in between. In nucleotides, the CDR3 is TGCAGCGTGCTACCGGGACTAGCCAAAAACATTCAGTACTTC. Its translation is CSVLPGLAKNIQYF.

This sequence joins TRBV13 and TRBJ2-3; TRBD2 aligns across 7 bases. The germline V gene has CDR1 PRHDT and CDR2 FYEKMQ (reference sequence). The CDR3 is 17 amino acids. V was pared by 5 bases and J by 1 base, with 12 bases of the junction left unmatched. The CDR3 region is CASSKRSGSGGTDTQYF. The CDR3 DNA is TGTGCCAGCAGCAAACGCAGTGGCAGCGGGGGCACAGATACGCAGTATTTT.

Here the CDR3 DNA reads TGTGCCAGCAGCGTAGGGGCAGGGGTCGGCTACACCTTC. This gives the protein CASSVGAGVGYTF. The rearrangement uses TRBV9 and TRBJ1-2; a possible D gene is TRBD1 (6 bases). CDR1 is SGDLS, CDR2 YYNGEE, per germline. Trimming pared 0 bases from V and 8 bases from J, leaving 11 bases between. This CDR3 comprises 13 residues.

The chain carries TRBV5-6 and TRBJ1-5; 7 nucleotides align to TRBD1. The germline gives CDR1 SGHDT, CDR2 YYEEEE. The CDR3 has 13 residues. With 5 bases clipped from V and 2 bases from J, the junction kept 1 base outside the gene matches. CDR3 DNA sequence: TGTGCCAGCAGTGGGACAGGCAATCAGCCCCAGCATTTT. It is translated as CASSGTGNQPQHF.

This chain connects TRBV29-1 to TRBJ2-1; 9 nucleotides match TRBD1. The V gene's germline CDR1 is SQVTM and CDR2 ANQGSEA. V trimming: 8 bases; J trimming: 5 bases; junction bases outside the gene matches: 16. There are 16 residues in the CDR3. CDR3 sequence (DNA): TGCAGCACCATCGGACAGGGGAATTACCTTGACAATGAGCAGTTCTTC. Its translation: CSTIGQGNYLDNEQFF.

V is TRBV28 and J is TRBJ1-2, with a tentative D call TRBD1 (6 bases). Germline V gene lookup returns CDR1 MDHEN and CDR2 SYDVKM. Trimming took off 3 bases at V and 4 bases at J, with 12 bases between the two ends. The CDR3 has 14 residues. This CDR3 is CASSFSGEPYGYTF. The CDR3 nucleotides are TGTGCCAGCAGTTTTTCAGGGGAGCCCTATGGCTACACCTTC.

The V gene is TRBV19, the J gene TRBJ2-2, with D possibly matching TRBD1 (5 bases). CDR1 LNHDA and CDR2 SQIVND come from the germline V gene (reference sequence). The CDR3 runs to 14 residues. The ends were cut back, 5 bases at V and 6 bases at J, with 13 bases in the middle. Here the CDR3 reads CASSQGNWAGELFF. CDR3 sequence (DNA): TGTGCCAGTAGTCAGGGAAATTGGGCCGGGGAGCTGTTTTTT. The whole variable domain, remainder taken from reference TRBV19 and TRBJ2-2, is DGGITQSPKYLFRKEGQNVTLSCEQNLNHDAMYWYRQDPGQGLRLIYYSQIVNDFQKGDIAEGYSVSREKKESFPLTVTSAQKNPTAFYLCASSQGNWAGELFFGEGSRLTVL.

The chain links TRBV9 to TRBJ2-7; the match to TRBD2 covers 9 bases. The J call is uncertain, as TRBJ2-1 better fits the DNA end. The CDR3 is made up of 18 amino acids. The germline V gene has CDR1 SGDLS and CDR2 YYNGEE. CDR3 DNA: TGTGCCAGCAGCGTACTTAGCGGGGGAAGGGGCTCCTACAATGAGCAGTTCTTC. Amino acids: CASSVLSGGRGSYNEQFF.

This chain links TRBV15 with TRBJ2-7, with 9 bases identical to TRBD1. V lost 1 base, J lost 6 bases, and 7 bases stayed unmatched. Germline V gene lookup returns CDR1 LNHNV and CDR2 YYDKDF (reference sequence). This CDR3 comprises 15 residues. The CDR3 loop reads CATSRGDRDQGEQYF. The CDR3 DNA reads as TGTGCCACCAGCAGAGGGGACAGGGATCAAGGCGAGCAGTACTTC.

A few counts support this clone. The chain recombines TRBV13 with TRBJ1-4; 9 nucleotides align to TRBD1. The CDR3 has 16 amino acids. With V trimmed by 3 bases and J by 3 bases, 5 bases remained unmatched. CDR1 PRHDT and CDR2 FYEKMQ come from the germline V gene (reference sequence). This CDR3 reads CASSFARTGANEKLFF. The CDR3, as DNA: TGTGCCAGCAGCTTCGCTCGGACAGGGGCTAATGAAAAACTGTTTTTT.

By its share, this clone is medium-sized (0.01 to 0.1%). The V gene is TRBV10-3, the J gene TRBJ1-1, with unresolved D. V shed 4 bases and J shed 1 base, with 10 bases lying between them. Germline-derived CDR1 and CDR2 are ENHRY and SYGVKD. CDR3 length: 14 residues. The CDR3 DNA reads as TGTGCCATCAGTGGCCTGGGGAGGAACACTGAAGCTTTCTTT. Translated: CAISGLGRNTEAFF.

This clone was seen more than once but under ten times. The V gene is TRBV18, the J gene TRBJ1-5; tentative D call: TRBD1 (6 bases). The CDR3 is 16 residues long. Looked up from germline, CDR1 is KGHSH and CDR2 is LQKENI. V was cut by 3 bases and J by 2 bases, with 14 bases left in between. The CDR3 nucleotides are TGTGCCAGCTCACCCAACCGGGGGGCTGGCAATCAGCCCCAGCATTTT. It codes for CASSPNRGAGNQPQHF.

This sequence joins TRBV29-1 and TRBJ2-1, with 9 bases aligning to TRBD2. The CDR3 runs to 15 residues. After removal of 2 bases from V and 1 base from J, the junction contained 3 bases not matched to a gene. The V gene's germline CDR1 is SQVTM and CDR2 ANQGSEA. The CDR3 is CSVEPLAGSYNEQFF. In DNA form, the CDR3 reads TGCAGCGTTGAACCCCTAGCGGGATCCTACAATGAGCAGTTCTTC.

The V gene is TRBV5-1, the J gene TRBJ1-1; tentative D call: TRBD1 (5 bases). This CDR3 is built from 15 residues. V lost 0 bases and J 0 bases, leaving 9 bases between the germline ends. Germline CDR1 reads SGHRS; CDR2 reads YFSETQ. The CDR3 sequence is CASSLARGVNTEAFF. The DNA of the CDR3 is TGCGCCAGCAGCTTGGCACGGGGGGTGAACACTGAAGCTTTCTTT. Based on the CDR3 plus reference TRBV5-1 and TRBJ1-1, the full variable domain is KAGVTQTPRYLIKTRGQQVTLSCSPISGHRSVSWYQQTPGQGLQFLFEYFSETQRNKGNFPGRFSGRQFSNSRSEMNVSTLELGDSALYLCASSLARGVNTEAFFGQGTRLTVV.

This clone was seen only a few times. The chain employs TRBV27 and TRBJ1-2; D not certain. The CDR3 is made up of 14 amino acids. Germline V lookup: CDR1 MNHEY, CDR2 SMNVEV (reference sequence). V was shortened by 2 bases and J by 0 bases, with 7 bases between the two germline ends. CDR3 loop: CASSLQASNYGYTF. As DNA, the CDR3 is TGTGCCAGCAGTTTACAGGCCTCTAACTATGGCTACACCTTC.

The chain combines TRBV5-1 with TRBJ1-3; D gene uncertain. CDR3 length: 13 amino acids. Trimming took off 0 bases at V and 8 bases at J, with 9 bases between the two ends. The germline gives CDR1 SGHRS, CDR2 YFSETQ. The CDR3 region has the DNA TGCGCCAGCAGCTTGGCCGGGGTGGACACCATATATTTT. It codes for CASSLAGVDTIYF.